The 7 T cell receptor beta chains presented below share a single source sample, sequenced in a study of CD8+CD57+ T cells in acquired aplastic anemia. The sequenced patients had an expansion of CD8+CD57+ cells seen by flow cytometry. Researchers used genomic DNA as the template to profile TCR beta VDJ and CDR3. TCRdb called the reads again in MiXCR, with one record for every CDR3 protein. Altogether some 170,000 distinct CDR3 sequences are present, nearly 65% being singletons, with the ten largest covering roughly 42%. The sample comprised sorted CD4+, CD8+, or CD8+CD57+ T cells (not recorded which) from PBMCs. Receptors originate from a human donor with aplastic anemia.

On this clonotype itself: A much larger clonotype is one base distant, so this may be a read error. The chain has TRBV13 and TRBJ2-3; D is ambiguous. The CDR3 is 12 amino acids. CDR1 and CDR2 (germline): PRHDT, FYEKMQ (reference sequence). V lost 5 bases to trimming and J lost 2 bases, with 5 bases between them. The DNA of the CDR3 is TGTGCCAGCAGCGGCGACACAGATACGCAGTATTTT. It is translated as CASSGDTDTQYF.

This clonotype was picked up a small number of times. This rearrangement joins TRBV20-1 to TRBJ2-5, with D unresolved. Germline loops: CDR1 DFQATT, CDR2 SNEGSKA (reference sequence). The CDR3 contains 11 residues. With 1 base removed from V and 2 bases from J, the gap between germline ends came to 2 bases. CDR3 residues: CSARVQETQYF. Here the CDR3 DNA reads TGCAGTGCTAGAGTTCAAGAGACCCAGTACTTC.

The V call is TRBV7-9, the J call TRBJ2-7; 9 nucleotides agree with TRBD1. Germline CDR1 reads SEHNR; CDR2 reads FQNEAQ (reference sequence). This CDR3 region has 14 residues. After removal of 4 bases from V and 5 bases from J, the junction contained 6 bases not matched to a gene. CDR3 loop: CASSSGQGIDEQYF. CDR3 in DNA: TGTGCCAGCAGCTCGGGACAGGGTATCGACGAGCAGTACTTC.

This clonotype was detected ten times or more. This CDR3 is CASSKPRAQGRHF. CDR3 nucleotides: TGTGCCAGCAGTAAACCCCGGGCCCAGGGCCGCCACTTT. The chain has TRBV6-6 and TRBJ1-6; maybe TRBD1 (5 bases). There are 13 residues in the CDR3. Trimming removed 5 bases from V and 18 bases from J, with 20 bases in between. Germline assignment: CDR1 MNHNY and CDR2 SVGAGI (reference sequence).

The rearrangement links TRBV20-1 to TRBJ2-1, with D perhaps assigned TRBD1 or TRBD2 (5 bases each). Germline V gene data show CDR1 as DFQATT and CDR2 as SNEGSKA (reference sequence). V lost 7 bases and J 8 bases, leaving 15 bases between the germline ends. The CDR3 runs to 12 residues. In DNA form, the CDR3 reads TGCAGTGTCAGGGACGGGGATGATGAGCAGTTCTTC. Amino acid sequence: CSVRDGDDEQFF.

The V call is TRBV20-1, the J call TRBJ1-2; 9 bases align to TRBD1. This CDR3 is 15 amino acids long. With V trimmed by 7 bases and J by 4 bases, 13 bases remained unmatched. Per the germline V gene, CDR1 is DFQATT and CDR2 is SNEGSKA (reference sequence). CDR3 coding DNA: TGCAGTGGCAGACCCCGGGACAGGGTAAGCTATGGCTACACCTTC. It encodes CSGRPRDRVSYGYTF.

The chain is built from TRBV7-2 and TRBJ2-7; D is perhaps TRBD1 (6 bases). Trimming took 8 bases from V and 6 from J, leaving 17 bases between them. The CDR3 consists of 13 residues. Germline CDR1 SGHTA, CDR2 FQGNSA. The CDR3: CASLKSGGGEQYF. The CDR3 DNA sequence: TGTGCCAGCCTCAAAAGTGGGGGCGGCGAGCAGTACTTC.